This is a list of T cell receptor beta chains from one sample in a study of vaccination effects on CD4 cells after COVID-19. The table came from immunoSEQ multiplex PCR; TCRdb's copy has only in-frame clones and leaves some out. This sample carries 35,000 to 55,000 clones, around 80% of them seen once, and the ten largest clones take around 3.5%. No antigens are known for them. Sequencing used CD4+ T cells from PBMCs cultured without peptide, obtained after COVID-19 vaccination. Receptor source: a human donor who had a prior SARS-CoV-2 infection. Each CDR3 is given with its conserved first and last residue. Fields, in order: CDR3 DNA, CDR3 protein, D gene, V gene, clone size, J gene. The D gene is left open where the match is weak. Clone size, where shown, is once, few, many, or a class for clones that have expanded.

CDR3nt: TGTGCCAGTAGCCACAATAGCGGGAGCGGGGACGAGCAGTACTTC; CDR3aa: CASSHNSGSGDEQYF; d_gene: TRBD2; v_gene: TRBV19; abundance: NA; j_gene: TRBJ2-7
CDR3nt: TGTGCCAGAAGCTTAGTAGACAGGGATATAGGAGATAGCTATGGCTACACCTTC; CDR3aa: CARSLVDRDIGDSYGYTF; d_gene: NA; v_gene: TRBV7-5; abundance: once; j_gene: TRBJ1-2
CDR3nt: TGTGCCAGCAGCACCCGTGAGGGGGGGACCGGGGAGCTGTTTTTT; CDR3aa: CASSTREGGTGELFF; d_gene: NA; v_gene: TRBV11-2; abundance: few; j_gene: TRBJ2-2
CDR3nt: TGTGCCAGTAGTCGTTCCCAGGACTCCCCGGGGGGCTACACCTTC; CDR3aa: CASSRSQDSPGGYTF; d_gene: NA; v_gene: TRBV19; abundance: NA; j_gene: TRBJ1-2
CDR3nt: TGTGCCAGCAGCCCCGGACACACGAAAGAGACCCAGTACTTC; CDR3aa: CASSPGHTKETQYF; d_gene: NA; v_gene: TRBV7-2; abundance: once; j_gene: TRBJ2-5
CDR3nt: TGTGCCAGCAGATCTAGGACCGGGACTAGCGGTGAGACCCAGTACTTC; CDR3aa: CASRSRTGTSGETQYF; d_gene: TRBD2; v_gene: TRBV4-2; abundance: once; j_gene: TRBJ2-5
CDR3nt: TGTGCCAGCAGCTCAACCAGCGGGGGGAGGGCAGATACGCAGTATTTT; CDR3aa: CASSSTSGGRADTQYF; d_gene: TRBD2; v_gene: TRBV5-4; abundance: NA; j_gene: TRBJ2-3
CDR3nt: TGCGCCAGCAGCCAAGATTATCCCCGCGGGGCCTTTCATTACGAGCAGTACTTC; CDR3aa: CASSQDYPRGAFHYEQYF; d_gene: NA; v_gene: TRBV4-1; abundance: NA; j_gene: TRBJ2-7
CDR3nt: TGCGCCAGCAGCTCCCCGGACCAGACTAGCGGGACGTGGTACCAAGAGACCCAGTACTTC; CDR3aa: CASSSPDQTSGTWYQETQYF; d_gene: TRBD2; v_gene: TRBV5-1; abundance: NA; j_gene: TRBJ2-5
CDR3nt: TGTGCCAGCAGTGAAAACTGGAGTACCGCTGAAGCTTTCTTT; CDR3aa: CASSENWSTAEAFF; d_gene: NA; v_gene: TRBV2; abundance: few; j_gene: TRBJ1-1
CDR3nt: TGTGCCAGCAGTTCCCGCGGGCGAGCGGGGGAGTACGAGCAGTACTTC; CDR3aa: CASSSRGRAGEYEQYF; d_gene: TRBD2; v_gene: TRBV6-5; abundance: NA; j_gene: TRBJ2-7
CDR3nt: TGTGCCAGCGGGTCAGGGGGCACGAGCTCCTACGAGCAGTACTTC; CDR3aa: CASGSGGTSSYEQYF; d_gene: TRBD1; v_gene: TRBV7-9; abundance: NA; j_gene: TRBJ2-7
CDR3nt: TGTGCCAGCAGCCCCGGGACAGGCGGCGAGCAGTACTTC; CDR3aa: CASSPGTGGEQYF; d_gene: TRBD1; v_gene: TRBV5-4; abundance: NA; j_gene: TRBJ2-7
CDR3nt: TGCGCCAGCAGCTTGGCCGTTGGGACAGAAAACACCGGGGAGCTGTTTTTT; CDR3aa: CASSLAVGTENTGELFF; d_gene: TRBD1; v_gene: TRBV5-1; abundance: few; j_gene: TRBJ2-2
CDR3nt: TGTGCCTGGAGTGTGCCCAATAGCAATCAGCCCCAGCATTTT; CDR3aa: CAWSVPNSNQPQHF; d_gene: NA; v_gene: TRBV30; abundance: few; j_gene: TRBJ1-5
CDR3nt: TGTGCCAGCAGCCCTCTCCGGGACAGGGTCACAGATACGCAGTATTTT; CDR3aa: CASSPLRDRVTDTQYF; d_gene: TRBD1; v_gene: TRBV3-1/TRBV3-2; abundance: NA; j_gene: TRBJ2-3
CDR3nt: TGTGCCAGTAGTAGACTTCCTTCGGAGGGCTACACCTTC; CDR3aa: CASSRLPSEGYTF; d_gene: NA; v_gene: TRBV19; abundance: NA; j_gene: TRBJ1-2
CDR3nt: TGCGCCAGCAGCTTAGACGGCGCGCCCTCCTACGAGCAGTACTTC; CDR3aa: CASSLDGAPSYEQYF; d_gene: NA; v_gene: TRBV5-1; abundance: NA; j_gene: TRBJ2-7
CDR3nt: TGTGCCAGTAGTATACAGGGCGGCACTGAAGCTTTCTTT; CDR3aa: CASSIQGGTEAFF; d_gene: NA; v_gene: TRBV19; abundance: NA; j_gene: TRBJ1-1
CDR3nt: TGTGCCAGCAGCCAAATATCCAACCGGCCGCACTGGAACACTGAAGCTTTCTTT; CDR3aa: CASSQISNRPHWNTEAFF; d_gene: NA; v_gene: TRBV14; abundance: NA; j_gene: TRBJ1-1
CDR3nt: TGTGCCTGGGGGCGGGACAGCCGGTCGCACACCTTC; CDR3aa: CAWGRDSRSHTF; d_gene: TRBD1; v_gene: TRBV30; abundance: few; j_gene: TRBJ1-2
CDR3nt: TGTGCCAGCAGCATAAGGGATCCCGGGGAGCTGTTTTTT; CDR3aa: CASSIRDPGELFF; d_gene: NA; v_gene: TRBV11-3; abundance: NA; j_gene: TRBJ2-2
CDR3nt: TGCGCCAGCAGCTTGACACTTCTGAGCTCCTACAATGAGCAGTTCTTC; CDR3aa: CASSLTLLSSYNEQFF; d_gene: NA; v_gene: TRBV5-1; abundance: NA; j_gene: TRBJ2-1
CDR3nt: TGTGCCAGCAGCTTAGCGGGGGACATCCCCGGGGAGCTGTTTTTT; CDR3aa: CASSLAGDIPGELFF; d_gene: NA; v_gene: TRBV7-2; abundance: NA; j_gene: TRBJ2-2
CDR3nt: TGTGCCAGTAGTCCACGGACAGCGAACACCGGGGAGCTGTTTTTT; CDR3aa: CASSPRTANTGELFF; d_gene: NA; v_gene: TRBV19; abundance: once; j_gene: TRBJ2-2
CDR3nt: TGCGCCAGCAGCCAGAGGGACAGGGCTTACTATGGCTACACCTTC; CDR3aa: CASSQRDRAYYGYTF; d_gene: TRBD1; v_gene: TRBV4-3; abundance: NA; j_gene: TRBJ1-2
CDR3nt: TGTGCCAGCTCACCAGTAGAGGGGTACATTCAGTACTTC; CDR3aa: CASSPVEGYIQYF; d_gene: NA; v_gene: TRBV18; abundance: NA; j_gene: TRBJ2-4
CDR3nt: TGTGCCAGCAGCCAAGAGGGACTAGCGGGAGCATATGAGCAGTTCTTC; CDR3aa: CASSQEGLAGAYEQFF; d_gene: TRBD2; v_gene: TRBV3-1/TRBV3-2; abundance: few; j_gene: TRBJ2-1
CDR3nt: TGCGCCAGCAAGTCTAGCGGGGGCCCCTACGAGCAGTACTTC; CDR3aa: CASKSSGGPYEQYF; d_gene: TRBD2; v_gene: TRBV5-1; abundance: NA; j_gene: TRBJ2-7
CDR3nt: TGCGCCAGCAGCTTCAGTTTGGGGACGGCCACAGATACGCAGTATTTT; CDR3aa: CASSFSLGTATDTQYF; d_gene: NA; v_gene: TRBV5-1; abundance: once; j_gene: TRBJ2-3
CDR3nt: TGTGCCAGCAGCTTTATGGCAGGGGGAGGAGAGACCCAGTACTTC; CDR3aa: CASSFMAGGGETQYF; d_gene: NA; v_gene: TRBV11-2; abundance: once; j_gene: TRBJ2-5
CDR3nt: TGTGCCAGCAGCCGTGGACAGACCTACAATGAGCAGTTCTTC; CDR3aa: CASSRGQTYNEQFF; d_gene: NA; v_gene: TRBV11-3; abundance: NA; j_gene: TRBJ2-1
CDR3nt: TGTGCCAGCAGCTGGGATGTAGGGGCTAAAAACATTCAGTACTTC; CDR3aa: CASSWDVGAKNIQYF; d_gene: NA; v_gene: TRBV5-4; abundance: NA; j_gene: TRBJ2-4
CDR3nt: TGCGCCAGCAGCTTACAGGGGAATCAGCCCCAGCATTTT; CDR3aa: CASSLQGNQPQHF; d_gene: TRBD1; v_gene: TRBV5-1; abundance: NA; j_gene: TRBJ1-5
CDR3nt: TGTGCCAGCGGGGACGAGAGTGAGCAGTTCTTC; CDR3aa: CASGDESEQFF; d_gene: NA; v_gene: TRBV11-1; abundance: NA; j_gene: TRBJ2-1
CDR3nt: TGCGCCAGCAGCTTGGTCCTAGCGGGCAACAATGAGCAGTTCTTC; CDR3aa: CASSLVLAGNNEQFF; d_gene: TRBD2; v_gene: TRBV5-1; abundance: NA; j_gene: TRBJ2-1
CDR3nt: TGTGCCAGCTCACCAATGAGACAGGGTTTCGCCACGAATGAGCAGTTCTTC; CDR3aa: CASSPMRQGFATNEQFF; d_gene: TRBD1; v_gene: TRBV18; abundance: NA; j_gene: TRBJ2-1
CDR3nt: TGTGCCTGGAGTGTACAAGCGGGAGGAGTTACGCAGTATTTT; CDR3aa: CAWSVQAGGVTQYF; d_gene: TRBD2; v_gene: TRBV30; abundance: few; j_gene: TRBJ2-3
CDR3nt: TGTGCCAGCACCCCAATTCGGGCACACACTGAAGCTTTCTTT; CDR3aa: CASTPIRAHTEAFF; d_gene: NA; v_gene: TRBV2; abundance: NA; j_gene: TRBJ1-1
CDR3nt: TGTGCCAGTAGTATGATCGGGGGCCCGACCTATGGCTACACCTTC; CDR3aa: CASSMIGGPTYGYTF; d_gene: NA; v_gene: TRBV19; abundance: few; j_gene: TRBJ1-2
CDR3nt: TGTGCCAGCAGCTTATGGTCTAGCGGCAGCACAGATACGCAGTATTTT; CDR3aa: CASSLWSSGSTDTQYF; d_gene: TRBD2; v_gene: TRBV7-2; abundance: once; j_gene: TRBJ2-3
CDR3nt: TGCGCCAGCAGCCAGTTGTGGCGGGGGAGCTCCTACAATGAGCAGTTCTTC; CDR3aa: CASSQLWRGSSYNEQFF; d_gene: TRBD2; v_gene: TRBV4-1; abundance: once; j_gene: TRBJ2-1
CDR3nt: TGTGCCATCAGAGGGGTCCTTAGCTCCTACGAGCAGTACTTC; CDR3aa: CAIRGVLSSYEQYF; d_gene: NA; v_gene: TRBV10-3; abundance: NA; j_gene: TRBJ2-7
CDR3nt: TGTGCCAGCAAACCTACAGGGGAGGGTGAAGCTTTCTTT; CDR3aa: CASKPTGEGEAFF; d_gene: TRBD1; v_gene: TRBV3-1/TRBV3-2; abundance: NA; j_gene: TRBJ1-1
CDR3nt: TGTGCCAGCAGTGGCGTAACAGGGAGGATTAACAATGAGCAGTTCTTC; CDR3aa: CASSGVTGRINNEQFF; d_gene: NA; v_gene: TRBV6-1; abundance: NA; j_gene: TRBJ2-1
CDR3nt: TGTGCCAGCAGCTCGACTAGCGGTGGAAACATTCAGTACTTC; CDR3aa: CASSSTSGGNIQYF; d_gene: TRBD2; v_gene: TRBV7-2; abundance: few; j_gene: TRBJ2-4
CDR3nt: TGTGCCAGCAGCTGGGATCTCAGTTACGAGCAGTACTTC; CDR3aa: CASSWDLSYEQYF; d_gene: NA; v_gene: TRBV5-4; abundance: few; j_gene: TRBJ2-7
CDR3nt: TGTGCCAGTAGTGGGGACCTCCTTAGACACTATGGCTACACCTTC; CDR3aa: CASSGDLLRHYGYTF; d_gene: NA; v_gene: TRBV19; abundance: once; j_gene: TRBJ1-2
CDR3nt: TGTGCCTGGAACACCCGGGGACAGGGGGCGCTTAATGAGCAGTTCTTC; CDR3aa: CAWNTRGQGALNEQFF; d_gene: TRBD1; v_gene: TRBV30; abundance: NA; j_gene: TRBJ2-1
CDR3nt: TGTGCCAGCTCACGTCAGGGACTAGGGGGCGAGCAGTACTTC; CDR3aa: CASSRQGLGGEQYF; d_gene: TRBD2; v_gene: TRBV18; abundance: NA; j_gene: TRBJ2-7
CDR3nt: TGCGCCAGCAGCCAGGGGGTTAGCACAGATACGCAGTATTTT; CDR3aa: CASSQGVSTDTQYF; d_gene: NA; v_gene: TRBV4-3; abundance: NA; j_gene: TRBJ2-3
CDR3nt: TGTGCCAGTAGTACAGACAGACCCGGAAACACCATATATTTT; CDR3aa: CASSTDRPGNTIYF; d_gene: NA; v_gene: TRBV19; abundance: NA; j_gene: TRBJ1-3
CDR3nt: TGCGCCAGCAGCTTACAGGGTGTTGGCTACGAGCAGTACTTC; CDR3aa: CASSLQGVGYEQYF; d_gene: NA; v_gene: TRBV5-1; abundance: once; j_gene: TRBJ2-7
CDR3nt: TGTGCCATCAGTGAGCAGGGACCGCACTCTGGAAACACCATATATTTT; CDR3aa: CAISEQGPHSGNTIYF; d_gene: NA; v_gene: TRBV10-3; abundance: NA; j_gene: TRBJ1-3
CDR3nt: TGTGCCTGGAGCCACACCGGGGGCTACGAGCAGTACTTC; CDR3aa: CAWSHTGGYEQYF; d_gene: NA; v_gene: TRBV30; abundance: NA; j_gene: TRBJ2-7